A single sample gave rise to the 26 T cell receptor beta chains below, sequenced in a study of T cells after yellow fever vaccination. One entry per CDR3 protein, called by TCRdb with MiXCR from the 5' RACE reads. The repertoire includes roughly 330,000 distinct CDR3 sequences, 3.5% to 4.5% of them detected once, and 24% sits in the top ten. The sequenced sample was PBMCs, obtained 5 days after the yellow fever booster vaccination. Receptors originate from a man aged 18 to 30 who received the YFV17D yellow fever vaccine.

The DNA of the CDR3 is TGCGCCAGCAGCCAAGATTGGGGGGTTAACTATGGCTACACCTTC. Amino acids: CASSQDWGVNYGYTF. V gene TRBV4-3 combines with J gene TRBJ1-2; D is perhaps TRBD1 (5 bases). The CDR3 extends over 15 amino acids. The V gene lost 0 bases and the J gene lost 1 base, with 9 bases spanning the gap. The germline CDR1 and CDR2 sequences are LGHNA and YSLEER.

This clonotype was picked up many times. This rearrangement joins TRBV7-9 to TRBJ2-3; D may be TRBD1 (5 bases). The length of the CDR3 is 17 residues. Trimming cost V 5 bases and J 0 bases, with 18 bases left between them. CDR1 SEHNR and CDR2 FQNEAQ come from the germline V gene (reference sequence). The CDR3 DNA is TGTGCCAGCAGCCGTTTTGGACATAACATAAGCACAGATACGCAGTATTTT. The encoded protein is CASSRFGHNISTDTQYF.

V and J are TRBV6-1 and TRBJ2-5; 7 nucleotides agree with TRBD1. Trimming took 8 bases from V and 7 from J; bases not matched to a gene: 10. Germline V gene sequence: CDR1 MNHNS, CDR2 SASEGT. This CDR3 has 13 amino acids. The CDR3 coding sequence is TGTGCCAGCGGTACAGGGGCAGGAAGGACCCAGTACTTC. Translating gives CASGTGAGRTQYF.

This clonotype was recorded at least ten times. This sequence joins TRBV6-5 and TRBJ2-6; D is possibly TRBD1 (5 bases). Germline V gene data show CDR1 as MNHEY and CDR2 as SVGAGI. There are 19 residues in the CDR3. V was clipped by 7 bases and J by 0 bases, with 22 bases between them. CDR3 in amino acids: CASTYARQGLLSGANVLTF. In DNA form, the CDR3 reads TGTGCCAGCACCTACGCTCGTCAGGGCCTTCTCTCTGGGGCCAACGTCCTGACTTTC.

This clonotype was detected ten times or more. The chain joins TRBV7-9 to TRBJ1-6; tentatively, D is TRBD1 (6 bases). Trimming removed 4 bases at V and 7 bases at J, with 17 bases between. CDR3 length equals 16 residues. Germline V gives CDR1 SEHNR, CDR2 FQNEAQ (reference sequence). This CDR3 is CASSSRRGQGNSPLHF. The CDR3 region has the DNA TGTGCCAGCAGCTCCCGCCGGGGGCAGGGGAATTCACCCCTCCACTTT.

This clonotype was counted between two and nine times. The rearrangement joins TRBV21-1 to TRBJ2-7; the table's TRBD2 call for D was not verified on the DNA. TRBV21-1 is recorded as a pseudogene. The length of the CDR3 is 14 residues. This chain's CDR3 is CASSSGTRTYEQYV. CDR3 in DNA: TGTGCCAGCAGCTCCGGGACTCGGACTTACGAGCAGTACGTC.

There are many counts of this clonotype. The rearrangement joins TRBV11-2 to TRBJ2-4; D not resolved. Germline V gives CDR1 SGHAT, CDR2 FQNNGV. With 4 bases removed from V and 0 bases from J, the gap between germline ends came to 10 bases. The length of the CDR3 is 15 residues. CDR3 DNA sequence: TGTGCCAGCAGCTCGGCCCTAATAGCCAAAAACATTCAGTACTTC. Translation: CASSSALIAKNIQYF.

This clonotype was seen at least ten times. The DNA of the CDR3 is TGTGCCATCAGTGAGTCGAGTCGTATGAACACTGAAGCTTTCTTT. It is translated as CAISESSRMNTEAFF. The rearrangement uses TRBV10-3 and TRBJ1-1; D gene uncertain. V was cut by 0 bases and J by 0 bases, with 8 bases left in between. Germline lookup yields CDR1 ENHRY and CDR2 SYGVKD. The CDR3 is 15 amino acids.

This clonotype was picked up a small number of times. V gene TRBV9 combines with J gene TRBJ2-1, with 9 nucleotides matching TRBD2. J was trimmed by 8 bases and V by 4 bases; bases with no gene match: 13. CDR3 length: 16 residues. Germline CDR1 is SGDLS and CDR2 is YYNGEE. Written as DNA, the CDR3 is TGTGCCAGCAGCTTCGAGCGGGGGGCCCCTTGGGATGAGCAGTTCTTC. Translated, it gives CASSFERGAPWDEQFF.

This clonotype was observed many times. The rearrangement joins TRBV3-2 to TRBJ2-1; whether TRBD2, the table's D call, matches the DNA was not checked. TRBV3-2 is labeled a pseudogene. The CDR3 contains 18 residues. The CDR3 sequence is CASSQEERGAIPANEQFF. CDR3 in DNA: TGTGCCAGCAGCCAAGAAGAGCGGGGGGCCATTCCCGCCAATGAGCAGTTCTTC.

This chain uses TRBV4-3 with TRBJ1-1; D gene unclear. The CDR3 covers 15 residues. In germline, CDR1 is LGHNA, CDR2 YSLEER. V gave up 7 bases and J gave up 4 bases, with 19 bases separating them. The CDR3 coding sequence is TGCGCCAGCACTAGACGCTCGGGCACAAGCACTGAAGCTTTCTTT. This translates into CASTRRSGTSTEAFF.

This clonotype was found a few times. The V gene is TRBV6-2 or TRBV6-3, the J gene TRBJ2-5; the D gene could be TRBD1 or TRBD2 (6 bases each). Trimming stripped 2 bases from V and 1 base from J, with 17 bases between. From germline, CDR1 is MNHEY and CDR2 SVGEGT. The CDR3 loop spans 17 amino acids. CDR3 loop: CASSYIRGLGVQETQYF. The CDR3 nucleotides are TGTGCCAGCAGTTACATTCGGGGGCTCGGGGTCCAAGAGACCCAGTACTTC.

The sample holds a few counts of this clonotype. Compared with germline, one end of the junction differs, possibly owing to a read error. This chain uses TRBV4-2 with TRBJ2-7, with D perhaps TRBD1 or TRBD2 (5 bases each). Germline V gives CDR1 LGHNA, CDR2 YNFKEQ. The CDR3 length is 20 residues. The CDR3: CASSPLLGPKGSPAAYEQYF. DNA for the CDR3: TGCGCCAGCAGCCCTCTCTTGGGACCAAAGGGTTCCCCCGCCGCATACGAGCAGTACTTC.

This clonotype was detected many times. This sequence joins TRBV20-1 and TRBJ1-6; 9 nucleotides match TRBD1. CDR1 and CDR2 from the germline V gene are DFQATT and SNEGSKA (reference sequence). The CDR3 spans 15 residues. V gave up 4 bases and J gave up 10 bases; unmatched junction bases: 11. CDR3 region: CSANRAGTGRSPLHF. CDR3 in DNA: TGCAGTGCTAACCGAGCCGGGACAGGGAGATCACCCCTCCACTTT.

This clonotype was found many times. J is TRBJ2-5 and V is TRBV4-1; D uncertain. The CDR3 is 15 amino acids. Germline V gives CDR1 MGHRA, CDR2 YSYEKL. V was trimmed by 0 bases and J by 2 bases, leaving 10 bases between them. The CDR3, as DNA: TGCGCCAGCAGCCAAGAACCCGGATATCAAGAGACCCAGTACTTC. It is translated as CASSQEPGYQETQYF.

The chain recombines TRBV28 with TRBJ1-2, with a tentative D call TRBD1 (6 bases). The CDR3 has 13 residues. The germline V gene encodes CDR1 MDHEN and CDR2 SYDVKM. V was cut by 1 base and J by 8 bases, with 11 bases left in between. CDR3 loop: CASSLYGGQGYTF. The CDR3 bases are TGTGCCAGCAGTTTATATGGGGGGCAAGGCTACACCTTC.

The chain has TRBV20-1 and TRBJ1-3; D not resolved. In germline, CDR1 is DFQATT, CDR2 SNEGSKA (reference sequence). The CDR3 loop spans 14 amino acids. V dropped 6 bases and J dropped 1 base, with 13 bases sitting between them. CDR3 residues: CSAATVVSGNTIYF. The CDR3 DNA reads TGCAGTGCGGCCACAGTAGTTTCTGGAAACACCATATATTTT.

This clonotype came up a few times. The gene calls are TRBV18 and TRBJ2-7, with a possible D match to TRBD1 (6 bases). Trimming removed 2 bases from V and 6 bases from J, with 14 bases in between. The CDR3 length is 14 residues. Germline CDR1 KGHSH, CDR2 LQKENI. Here the CDR3 reads CASSPTQGMGEQYV. In DNA, the CDR3 is TGTGCCAGCTCACCAACTCAGGGGATGGGCGAGCAGTACGTC.

This chain connects TRBV4-1 to TRBJ2-3, with D perhaps matching TRBD2 (6 bases). This CDR3 is built from 16 residues. The germline V gene has CDR1 MGHRA and CDR2 YSYEKL. The ends were cut back, 4 bases at V and 4 bases at J, with 18 bases in the middle. The CDR3 DNA reads as TGCGCCAGCAGCCGGGGCGGGGCCTCGGGGGCAGATACGCAGTATTTT. Protein product: CASSRGGASGADTQYF.

For this clonotype: A clone one base away is much larger, so this may be a read error. This chain connects TRBV10-3 to TRBJ1-1; 11 bases are shared with TRBD1. Trimming cost V 4 bases and J 3 bases; bases outside gene matches: 7. The CDR3 is 16 residues long. Germline assignment: CDR1 ENHRY and CDR2 SYGVKD. This CDR3 is CAISGDRGNGYTEAFF. The CDR3 bases are TGTGCCATCAGTGGGGACAGGGGGAATGGGTACACTGAAGCTTTCTTT.

The chain links TRBV7-2 to TRBJ2-5; 9 bases line up with TRBD2. J was trimmed by 4 bases and V by 7 bases; bases with no gene match: 19. Per the germline V gene, CDR1 is SGHTA and CDR2 is FQGNSA. This CDR3 comprises 18 residues. For the CDR3, the DNA is TGTGCCAGCACCAGCCGAAGGATTCGCGGGGGGGCCCCAGAGACCCAGTACTTC. It is translated as CASTSRRIRGGAPETQYF.

This clonotype was seen a handful of times. The CDR3 region has the DNA TGTGCCAGCAGCTTAGGACAGATGACTGAAGCTTTCTTT. It is translated as CASSLGQMTEAFF. The chain is built from TRBV7-2 and TRBJ1-1, with D possibly matching TRBD1 (5 bases). CDR3 size: 13 residues. V was trimmed by 1 base and J by 5 bases, leaving 8 bases between them. Per germline, CDR1 SGHTA and CDR2 FQGNSA. The variable domain in full, with the rest retrieved from reference TRBV7-2 and TRBJ1-1, is GAGVSQSPSNKVTEKGKDVELRCDPISGHTALYWYRQSLGQGLEFLIYFQGNSAPDKSGLPSDRFSAERTGGSVSTLTIQRTQQEDSAVYLCASSLGQMTEAFFGQGTRLTVV.

The chain uses TRBV6-4 and TRBJ2-3; TRBD1 agrees at 7 bases. Trimming removed 0 bases from V and 2 bases from J; junction bases left unmatched: 5. Germline lookup yields CDR1 MRHNA and CDR2 SNTAGT. The CDR3 loop spans 16 amino acids. This CDR3 reads CASSDSGTASTDTQYF. The CDR3, as DNA: TGTGCCAGCAGTGACTCAGGGACAGCCTCCACAGATACGCAGTATTTT.

This clonotype has a count of ten or more. The chain has TRBV7-9 and TRBJ2-2; D is unresolved. The V end lost 3 bases, the J end lost 7 bases, and 9 bases lay between the germline ends. There are 13 residues in the CDR3. CDR1 and CDR2 from the germline V gene are SEHNR and FQNEAQ (reference sequence). The CDR3 DNA follows: TGTGCCAGCAGCTTTCGGCAGTTCGGGGAGCTGTTTTTT. As protein: CASSFRQFGELFF.

Only a few counts were recorded for this clonotype. The chain couples TRBV18 to TRBJ1-6, with D unresolved. Germline CDR1 reads KGHSH; CDR2 reads LQKENI. Trimming took off 0 bases at V and 8 bases at J, with 11 bases between the two ends. CDR3 size: 15 residues. The CDR3 spells CASSPPHLRDSPLHF. Written as DNA, the CDR3 is TGTGCCAGCTCACCACCACACCTTCGGGATTCACCCCTCCACTTT.

The rearrangement links TRBV18 to TRBJ2-1; no firm D call. V was clipped by 3 bases and J by 5 bases, with 11 bases between them. Germline CDR1 KGHSH, CDR2 LQKENI. This CDR3 is 14 amino acids long. CDR3 in amino acids: CASSPFQENNEQFF. The DNA for the CDR3 is TGTGCCAGCTCACCTTTCCAGGAGAACAATGAGCAGTTCTTC. The variable domain in full, with the rest retrieved from reference TRBV18 and TRBJ2-1, is NAGVMQNPRHLVRRRGQEARLRCSPMKGHSHVYWYRQLPEEGLKFMVYLQKENIIDESGMPKERFSAEFPKEGPSILRIQQVVRGDSAAYFCASSPFQENNEQFFGPGTRLTVL.